This T cell receptor (beta chain) was identified in a study of CD8 T cells in ankylosing spondylitis. CDR3 size: 15 residues. Looked up from germline, CDR1 is SGHRS and CDR2 is YFSETQ. Study-wide results and limits: A number of the motif variants had already been described in reactive arthritis synovial fluid and blood.

Preparation of TCR beta libraries was done by quantitative 5'-RACE with molecular barcodes. TCRdb processed the 5' RACE reads anew with MiXCR; each CDR3 protein has one entry. The repertoire includes roughly 160,000 distinct CDR3 sequences, 11% of them detected once, and almost 30% sits in the top ten. A remark on this clonotype: Its antigen is not known. The junction differs from germline at one of its ends, possibly a read error.

This clonotype was obtained from a male donor with ankylosing spondylitis or in good health (not recorded which). This sequence joins TRBV5-1 and TRBJ1-1, with D maybe TRBD1 (6 bases). The sequenced sample consisted of blood, either unsorted or a sorted T cell fraction (not recorded which). CDR3 DNA: TGCGCCAGCAGCCCCGAACAGGGCGTGAACAATGAAGCTTTCTTT. Encoded protein: CASSPEQGVNNEAFF.